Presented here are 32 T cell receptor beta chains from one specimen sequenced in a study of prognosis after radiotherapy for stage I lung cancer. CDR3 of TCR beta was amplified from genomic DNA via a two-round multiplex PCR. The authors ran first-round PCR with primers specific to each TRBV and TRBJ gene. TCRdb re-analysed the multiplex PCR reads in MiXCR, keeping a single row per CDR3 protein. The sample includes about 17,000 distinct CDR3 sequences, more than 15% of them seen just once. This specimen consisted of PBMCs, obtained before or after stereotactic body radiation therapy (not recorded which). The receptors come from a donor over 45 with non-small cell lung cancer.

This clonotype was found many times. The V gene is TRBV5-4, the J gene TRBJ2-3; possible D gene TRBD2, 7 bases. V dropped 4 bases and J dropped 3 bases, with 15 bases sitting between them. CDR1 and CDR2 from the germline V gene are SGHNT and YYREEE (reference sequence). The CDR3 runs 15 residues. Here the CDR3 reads CASSAGAGVTDTQYF. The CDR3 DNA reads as TGTGCCAGCAGCGCGGGGGCGGGGGTGACAGATACGCAGTATTTT.

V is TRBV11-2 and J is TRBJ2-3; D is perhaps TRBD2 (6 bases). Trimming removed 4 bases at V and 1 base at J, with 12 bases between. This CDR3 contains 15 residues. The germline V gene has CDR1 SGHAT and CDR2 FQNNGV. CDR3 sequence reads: CASSSSGYGTDTQYF. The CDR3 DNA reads TGTGCCAGCAGCTCCAGCGGGTATGGCACAGATACGCAGTATTTT.

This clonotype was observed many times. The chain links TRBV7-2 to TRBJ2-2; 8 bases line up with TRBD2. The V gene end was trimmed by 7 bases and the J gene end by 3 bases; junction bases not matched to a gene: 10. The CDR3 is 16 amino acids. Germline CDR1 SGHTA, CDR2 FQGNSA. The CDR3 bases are TGTGCCAGCAACTTTGACGGGGGGGCCGACACCGGGGAGCTGTTTTTT. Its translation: CASNFDGGADTGELFF.

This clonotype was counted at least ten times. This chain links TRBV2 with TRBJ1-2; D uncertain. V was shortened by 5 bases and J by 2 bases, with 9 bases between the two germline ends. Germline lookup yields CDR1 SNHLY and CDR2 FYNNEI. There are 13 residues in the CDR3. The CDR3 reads CASSRGANYGYTF. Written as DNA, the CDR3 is TGTGCCAGCAGTCGGGGAGCAAACTATGGCTACACCTTC.

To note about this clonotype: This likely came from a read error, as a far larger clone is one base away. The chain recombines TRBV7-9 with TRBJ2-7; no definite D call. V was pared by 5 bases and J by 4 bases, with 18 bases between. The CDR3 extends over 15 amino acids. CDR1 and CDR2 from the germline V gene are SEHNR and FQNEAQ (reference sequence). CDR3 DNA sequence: TGTGCCAGCAGCCGGCCAAGGTCCACACCTTACGAGCAGTACTTC. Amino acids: CASSRPRSTPYEQYF.

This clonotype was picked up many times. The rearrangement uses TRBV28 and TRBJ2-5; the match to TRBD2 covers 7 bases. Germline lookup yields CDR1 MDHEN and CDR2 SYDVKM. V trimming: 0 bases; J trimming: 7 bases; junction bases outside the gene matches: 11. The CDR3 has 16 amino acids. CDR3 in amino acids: CASSLWREKEEGTQYF. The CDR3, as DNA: TGTGCCAGCAGTTTATGGCGGGAGAAGGAGGAAGGGACCCAGTACTTC.

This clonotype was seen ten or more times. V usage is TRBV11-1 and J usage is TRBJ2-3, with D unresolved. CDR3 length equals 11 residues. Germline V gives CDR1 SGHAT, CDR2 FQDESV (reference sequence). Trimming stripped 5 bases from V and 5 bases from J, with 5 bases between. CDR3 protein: CASSPRDTQYF. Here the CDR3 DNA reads TGTGCCAGCAGCCCTCGAGATACGCAGTATTTT.

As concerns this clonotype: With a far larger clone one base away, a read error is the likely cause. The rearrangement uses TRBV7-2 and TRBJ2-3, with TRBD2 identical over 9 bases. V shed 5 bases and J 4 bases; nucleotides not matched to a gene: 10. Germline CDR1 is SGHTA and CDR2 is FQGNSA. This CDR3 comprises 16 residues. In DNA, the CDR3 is TGTGCCAGCAGCCCCAGCGGGGGGCACGCCCCAGATACGCAGTATTTT. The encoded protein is CASSPSGGHAPDTQYF.

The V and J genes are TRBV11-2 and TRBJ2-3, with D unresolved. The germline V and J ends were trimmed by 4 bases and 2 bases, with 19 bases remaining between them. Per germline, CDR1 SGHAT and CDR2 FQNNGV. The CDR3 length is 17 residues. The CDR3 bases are TGTGCCAGCAGCTCGGATTGGCTAGTTGAGGTCACAGATACGCAGTATTTT. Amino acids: CASSSDWLVEVTDTQYF.

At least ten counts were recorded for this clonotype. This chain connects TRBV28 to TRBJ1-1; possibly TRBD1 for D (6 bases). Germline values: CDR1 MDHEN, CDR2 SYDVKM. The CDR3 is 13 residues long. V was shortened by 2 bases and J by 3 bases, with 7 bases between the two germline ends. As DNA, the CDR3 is TGTGCCAGCAGTTTACCAGGGGACACTGAAGCTTTCTTT. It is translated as CASSLPGDTEAFF.

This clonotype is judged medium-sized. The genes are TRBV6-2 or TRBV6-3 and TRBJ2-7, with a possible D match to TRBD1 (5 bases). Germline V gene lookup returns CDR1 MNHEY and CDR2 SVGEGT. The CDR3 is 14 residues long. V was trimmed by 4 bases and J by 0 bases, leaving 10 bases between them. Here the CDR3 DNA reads TGTGCCAGCAGTTTGGACACCGACTCCTACGAGCAGTACTTC. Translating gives CASSLDTDSYEQYF.

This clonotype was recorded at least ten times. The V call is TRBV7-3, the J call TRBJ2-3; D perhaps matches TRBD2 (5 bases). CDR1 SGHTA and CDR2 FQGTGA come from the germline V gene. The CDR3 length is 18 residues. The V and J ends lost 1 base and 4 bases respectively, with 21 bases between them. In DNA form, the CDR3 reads TGTGCCAGCAGCTTAAAGTTCGCGGGCGGCGGCGGCGCAGATACGCAGTATTTT. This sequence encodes CASSLKFAGGGGADTQYF.

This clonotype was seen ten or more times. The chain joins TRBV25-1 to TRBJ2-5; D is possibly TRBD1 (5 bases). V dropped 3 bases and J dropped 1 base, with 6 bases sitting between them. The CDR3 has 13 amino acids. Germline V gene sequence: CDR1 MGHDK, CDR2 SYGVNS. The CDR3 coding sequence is TGTGCCAGCAGTGAGACAGCCCAAGAGACCCAGTACTTC. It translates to CASSETAQETQYF. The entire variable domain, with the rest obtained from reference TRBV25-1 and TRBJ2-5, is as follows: EADIYQTPRYLVIGTGKKITLECSQTMGHDKMYWYQQDPGMELHLIHYSYGVNSTEKGDLSSESTVSRIRTEHFPLTLESARPSHTSQYLCASSETAQETQYFGPGTRLLVL.

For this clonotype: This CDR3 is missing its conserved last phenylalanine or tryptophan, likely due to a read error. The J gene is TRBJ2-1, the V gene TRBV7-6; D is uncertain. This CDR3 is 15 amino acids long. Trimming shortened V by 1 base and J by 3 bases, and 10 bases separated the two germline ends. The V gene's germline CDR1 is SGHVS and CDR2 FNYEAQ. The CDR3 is CASSLGQAIYNEQFS. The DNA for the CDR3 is TGTGCCAGCAGCTTAGGGCAGGCGATCTACAATGAGCAGTTCTCC.

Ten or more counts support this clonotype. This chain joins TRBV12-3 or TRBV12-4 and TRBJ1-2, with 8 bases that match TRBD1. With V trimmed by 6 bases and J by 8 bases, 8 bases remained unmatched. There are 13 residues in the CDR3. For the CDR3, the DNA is TGTGCCAGCAGCCCCGGACAGGGTGGAGGCTACACCTTC. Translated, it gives CASSPGQGGGYTF.

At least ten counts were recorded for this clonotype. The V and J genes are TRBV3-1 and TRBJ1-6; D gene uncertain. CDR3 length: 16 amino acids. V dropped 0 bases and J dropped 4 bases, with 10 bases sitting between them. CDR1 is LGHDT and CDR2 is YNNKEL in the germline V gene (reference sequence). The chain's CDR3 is CASSQDGADYNSPLHF. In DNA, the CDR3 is TGTGCCAGCAGCCAAGATGGCGCAGATTATAATTCACCCCTCCACTTT.

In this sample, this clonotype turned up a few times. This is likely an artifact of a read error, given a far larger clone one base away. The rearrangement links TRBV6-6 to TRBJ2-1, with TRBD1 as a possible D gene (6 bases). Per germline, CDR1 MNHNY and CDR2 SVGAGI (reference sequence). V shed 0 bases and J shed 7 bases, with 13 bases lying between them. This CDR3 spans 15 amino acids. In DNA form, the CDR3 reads TGTGCCAGCAGTTACTCGGGGGCTCACTCAAATGAGCAGTTCTTC. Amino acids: CASSYSGAHSNEQFF.

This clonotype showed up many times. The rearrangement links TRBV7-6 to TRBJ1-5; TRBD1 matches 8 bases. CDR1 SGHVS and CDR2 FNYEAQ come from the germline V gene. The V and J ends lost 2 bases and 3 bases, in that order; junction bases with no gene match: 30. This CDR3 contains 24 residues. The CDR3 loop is CASSLTVDRALRTKNCALNQPQHF. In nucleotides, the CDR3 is TGTGCCAGCAGCTTAACGGTGGACAGGGCACTCCGTACTAAAAATTGCGCACTCAATCAGCCCCAGCATTTT.

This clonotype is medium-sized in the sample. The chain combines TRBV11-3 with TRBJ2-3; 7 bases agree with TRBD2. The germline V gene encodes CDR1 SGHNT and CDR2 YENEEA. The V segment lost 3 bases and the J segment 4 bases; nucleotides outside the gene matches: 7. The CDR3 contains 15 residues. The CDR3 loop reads CASSFRREWPDTQYF. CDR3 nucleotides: TGTGCCAGCAGCTTCAGGCGGGAGTGGCCAGATACGCAGTATTTT.

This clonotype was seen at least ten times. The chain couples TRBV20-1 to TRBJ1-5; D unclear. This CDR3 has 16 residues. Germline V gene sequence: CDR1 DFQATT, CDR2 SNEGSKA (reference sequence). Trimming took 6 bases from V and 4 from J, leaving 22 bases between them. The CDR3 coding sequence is TGCAGTGCCACAACTTCGTCTAGTACTCAAAATCAGCCCCAGCATTTT. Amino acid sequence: CSATTSSSTQNQPQHF.

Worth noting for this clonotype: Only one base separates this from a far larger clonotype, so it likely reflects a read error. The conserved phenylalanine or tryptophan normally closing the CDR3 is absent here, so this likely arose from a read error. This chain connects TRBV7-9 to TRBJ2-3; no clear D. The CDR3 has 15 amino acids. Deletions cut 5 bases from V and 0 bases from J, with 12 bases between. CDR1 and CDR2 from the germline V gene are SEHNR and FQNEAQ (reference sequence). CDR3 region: CASSPTLTSTDTQYL. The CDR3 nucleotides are TGTGCCAGCAGCCCTACTCTTACTAGCACAGATACGCAGTATTTA.

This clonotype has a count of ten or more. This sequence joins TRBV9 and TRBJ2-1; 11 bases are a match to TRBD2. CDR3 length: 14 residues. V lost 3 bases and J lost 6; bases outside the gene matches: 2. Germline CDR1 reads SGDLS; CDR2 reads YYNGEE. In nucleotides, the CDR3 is TGTGCCAGCAGCGACGGACTAGCGGGCAATGAGCAGTTCTTC. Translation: CASSDGLAGNEQFF.

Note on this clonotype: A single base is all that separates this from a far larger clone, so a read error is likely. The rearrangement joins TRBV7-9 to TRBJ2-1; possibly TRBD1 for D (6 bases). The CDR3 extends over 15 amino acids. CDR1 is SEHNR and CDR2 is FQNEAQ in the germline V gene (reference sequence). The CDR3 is CASSDRFSSYNERFF. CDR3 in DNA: TGTGCCAGCAGCGACAGGTTCAGCTCCTACAATGAGCGGTTCTTC. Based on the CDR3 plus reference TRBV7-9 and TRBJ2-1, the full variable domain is DTGVSQNPRHKITKRGQNVTFRCDPISEHNRLYWYRQTLGQGPEFLTYFQNEAQLEKSRLLSDRFSAERPKGSFSTLEIQRTEQGDSAMYLCASSDRFSSYNERFFGPGTRLTVL.

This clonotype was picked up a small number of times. The CDR3 spells CASSGHGYEQYV. The CDR3 bases are TGTGCCAGCAGCGGCCACGGATACGAGCAGTACGTC. The chain carries TRBV5-4 and TRBJ2-7, with no clear D. Trimming pared 4 bases from V and 4 bases from J, leaving 9 bases between. This CDR3 is built from 12 residues. Germline V CDR1 and CDR2: SGHNT, YYREEE (reference sequence).

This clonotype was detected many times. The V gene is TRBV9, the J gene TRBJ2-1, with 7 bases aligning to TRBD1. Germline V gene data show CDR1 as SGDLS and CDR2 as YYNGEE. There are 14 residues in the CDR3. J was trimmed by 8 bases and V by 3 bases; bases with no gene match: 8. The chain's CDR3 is CASSGARGIDEQFF. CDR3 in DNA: TGTGCCAGCAGCGGAGCCAGGGGGATTGATGAGCAGTTCTTC.

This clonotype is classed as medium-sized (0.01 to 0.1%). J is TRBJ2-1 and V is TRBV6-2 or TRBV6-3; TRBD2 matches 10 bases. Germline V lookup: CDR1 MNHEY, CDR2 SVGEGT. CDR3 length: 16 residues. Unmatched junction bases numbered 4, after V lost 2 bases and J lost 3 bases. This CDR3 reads CASSYRTSGVYNEQFF. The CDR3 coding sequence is TGTGCCAGCAGTTACCGGACTAGCGGAGTCTACAATGAGCAGTTCTTC.

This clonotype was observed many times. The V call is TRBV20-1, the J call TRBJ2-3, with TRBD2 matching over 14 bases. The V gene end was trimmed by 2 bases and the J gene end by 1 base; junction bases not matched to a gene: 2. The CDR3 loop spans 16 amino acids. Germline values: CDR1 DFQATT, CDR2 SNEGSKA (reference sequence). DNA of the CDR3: TGCAGTGCTAGACCGGGACTAGCGGGGGGCACAGATACGCAGTATTTT. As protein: CSARPGLAGGTDTQYF.

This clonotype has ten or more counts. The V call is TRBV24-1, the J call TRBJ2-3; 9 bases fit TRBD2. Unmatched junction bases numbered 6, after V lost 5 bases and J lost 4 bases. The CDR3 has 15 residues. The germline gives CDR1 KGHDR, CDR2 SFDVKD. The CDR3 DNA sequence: TGTGCCACCAGTGCGGCGCGGGAGGGCCCAGATACGCAGTATTTT. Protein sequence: CATSAAREGPDTQYF.

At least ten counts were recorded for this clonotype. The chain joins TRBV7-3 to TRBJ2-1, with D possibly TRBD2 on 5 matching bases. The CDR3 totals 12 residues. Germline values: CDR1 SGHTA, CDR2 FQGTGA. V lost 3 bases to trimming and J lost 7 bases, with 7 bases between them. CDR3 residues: CASSLSGNEQFF. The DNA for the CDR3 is TGTGCCAGCAGCTTGAGCGGTAATGAGCAGTTCTTC.

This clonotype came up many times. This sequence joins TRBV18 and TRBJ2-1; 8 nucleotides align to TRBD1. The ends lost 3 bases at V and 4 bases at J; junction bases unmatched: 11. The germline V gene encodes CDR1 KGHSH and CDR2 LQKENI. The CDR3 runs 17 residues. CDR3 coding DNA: TGTGCCAGCTCACCGAGGTTTCAGGGGGCATTATACAATGAGCAGTTCTTC. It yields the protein CASSPRFQGALYNEQFF.

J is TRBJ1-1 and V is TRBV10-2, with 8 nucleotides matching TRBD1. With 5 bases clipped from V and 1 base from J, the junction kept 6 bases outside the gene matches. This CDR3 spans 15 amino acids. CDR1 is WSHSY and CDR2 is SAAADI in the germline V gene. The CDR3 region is CASSPQGAGNTEAFF. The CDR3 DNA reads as TGCGCCAGCAGTCCCCAGGGGGCCGGGAACACTGAAGCTTTCTTT.

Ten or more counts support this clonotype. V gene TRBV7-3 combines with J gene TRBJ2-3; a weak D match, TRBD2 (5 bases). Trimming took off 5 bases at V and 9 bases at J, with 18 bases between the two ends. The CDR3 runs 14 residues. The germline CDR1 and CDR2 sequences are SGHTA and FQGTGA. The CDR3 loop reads CASSPPGSLETQYF. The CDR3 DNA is TGTGCCAGCAGCCCCCCGGGATCCCTCGAGACGCAGTATTTT.